This T cell receptor (beta chain) was captured by sequencing in a study of blood T cells in healthy people across ages. Germline CDR1 and CDR2: KGHSH and LQKENI. The CDR3 covers 13 residues. A second about 6 to 12 cycle PCR used barcoded and J-beta primers. MiXCR, applied by TCRdb to the 5' RACE reads, yields one record per CDR3 protein. The data contain 800,000 to 950,000 distinct CDR3 sequences, approximately 32% of them singletons. Concerning this clonotype: At one end, the junction sequence differs from germline, possibly due to a read error.

This same sample was also part of a study on T cells of mothers and their children. That report notes: Whether pairs are related or unrelated, thymic selection shapes their TCR recombination output in much the same way.

What was sequenced was blood. This receptor was identified in a woman in her 40s in good health. The V call is TRBV18, the J call TRBJ2-1, with D possibly matching TRBD2 (5 bases). The chain's CDR3 is CAGSLSGSIEQFF. Here the CDR3 DNA reads TGTGCCGGCTCCTTGTCGGGGTCCATTGAGCAGTTCTTC.